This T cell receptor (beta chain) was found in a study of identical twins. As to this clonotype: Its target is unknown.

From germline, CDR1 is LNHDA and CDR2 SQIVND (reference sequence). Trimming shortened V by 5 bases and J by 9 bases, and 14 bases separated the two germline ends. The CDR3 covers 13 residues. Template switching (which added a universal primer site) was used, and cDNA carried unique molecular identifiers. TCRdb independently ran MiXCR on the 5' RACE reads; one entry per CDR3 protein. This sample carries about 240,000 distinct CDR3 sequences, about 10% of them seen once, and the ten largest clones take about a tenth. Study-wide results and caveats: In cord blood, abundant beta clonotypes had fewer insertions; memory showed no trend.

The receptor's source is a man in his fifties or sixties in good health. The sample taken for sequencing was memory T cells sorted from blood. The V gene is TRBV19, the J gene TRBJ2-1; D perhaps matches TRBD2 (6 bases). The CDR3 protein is CASSREWRGEQFF. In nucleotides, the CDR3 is TGTGCCAGTAGTCGCGAGTGGAGGGGTGAGCAGTTCTTC. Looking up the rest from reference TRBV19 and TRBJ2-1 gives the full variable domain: DGGITQSPKYLFRKEGQNVTLSCEQNLNHDAMYWYRQDPGQGLRLIYYSQIVNDFQKGDIAEGYSVSREKKESFPLTVTSAQKNPTAFYLCASSREWRGEQFFGPGTRLTVL.